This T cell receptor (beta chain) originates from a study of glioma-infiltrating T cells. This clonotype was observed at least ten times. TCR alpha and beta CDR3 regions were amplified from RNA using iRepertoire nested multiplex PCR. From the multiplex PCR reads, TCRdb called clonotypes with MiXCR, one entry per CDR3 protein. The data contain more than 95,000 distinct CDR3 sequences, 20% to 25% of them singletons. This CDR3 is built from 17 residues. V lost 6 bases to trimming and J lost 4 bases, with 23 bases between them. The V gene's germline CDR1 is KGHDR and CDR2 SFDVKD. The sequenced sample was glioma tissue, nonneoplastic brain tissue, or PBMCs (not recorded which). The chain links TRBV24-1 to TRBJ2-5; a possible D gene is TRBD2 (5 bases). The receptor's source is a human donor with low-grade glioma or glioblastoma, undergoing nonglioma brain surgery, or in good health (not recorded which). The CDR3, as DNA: TGTGCCACCAGTCAAAGATCGAGATCTAGCCAAACAGAGACCCAGTACTTC. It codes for CATSQRSRSSQTETQYF.